The 22 T cell receptor beta chains listed next were all sequenced from one sample in a study of breast tumors, draining lymph nodes, adjacent tissues. Axillary draining lymph nodes of breast cancer patients supplied the node samples. Using its own MiXCR run on the multiplex PCR reads, TCRdb lists one record per CDR3 protein. The sample shows 250,000 or so distinct CDR3 sequences, about 30% of them seen only once. Sample: axillary lymph node tissue. These receptors were taken from a female donor with breast cancer. Some clones in this sample may be carry-over from other donors' samples.

The rearrangement links TRBV30 to TRBJ2-1; 13 nucleotides line up with TRBD2. J was trimmed by 4 bases and V by 3 bases; bases with no gene match: 3. The length of the CDR3 is 15 residues. Germline values: CDR1 GTSNPN, CDR2 SVGIG (reference sequence). The CDR3 loop reads CAWRTGLAGYNEQFF. The CDR3 DNA reads as TGTGCCTGGAGGACGGGACTAGCGGGATACAATGAGCAGTTCTTC.

J is TRBJ1-2 and V is TRBV7-9; D may be TRBD1 (6 bases). The CDR3 covers 13 residues. V was clipped by 5 bases and J by 3 bases, with 10 bases between them. Germline V CDR1 and CDR2: SEHNR, FQNEAQ (reference sequence). The chain's CDR3 is CASSHRVDYGYTF. For the CDR3, the DNA is TGTGCCAGCAGCCACAGGGTGGACTATGGCTACACCTTC.

The chain has TRBV12-3 or TRBV12-4 and TRBJ1-1, with a weak D call TRBD1 (5 bases). The CDR3 runs 15 residues. The germline V and J ends were trimmed by 3 bases and 2 bases, with 13 bases remaining between them. The CDR3 here is CASSFNLGVNTEAFF. CDR3 sequence (DNA): TGTGCCAGCAGTTTCAACCTGGGGGTAAACACTGAAGCTTTCTTT.

This clonotype was found many times. The rearrangement joins TRBV20-1 to TRBJ2-3; D tentatively reads TRBD1 or TRBD2 (7 bases each). The CDR3 totals 12 residues. V was trimmed by 6 bases and J by 6 bases, leaving 13 bases between them. Germline V gene lookup returns CDR1 DFQATT and CDR2 SNEGSKA (reference sequence). CDR3 residues: CSAGGTVDTQYF. The CDR3 DNA follows: TGCAGTGCGGGAGGGACAGTGGATACGCAGTATTTT.

This clonotype was observed many times. The genes are TRBV5-1 and TRBJ2-2; D may be TRBD1 or TRBD2 (5 bases each). The CDR3 sequence is 15 residues long. Germline V gives CDR1 SGHRS, CDR2 YFSETQ. The V end was cut by 2 bases, the J end by 0 bases, with 8 bases between. The CDR3 DNA follows: TGCGCCAGCAGCTTCTGGGACGCGAACACCGGGGAGCTGTTTTTT. Translating it yields CASSFWDANTGELFF.

The chain combines TRBV6-4 with TRBJ1-3; D possibly corresponds to TRBD1 (5 bases). V was shortened by 4 bases and J by 0 bases, with 13 bases between the two germline ends. CDR3 length: 16 amino acids. From germline, CDR1 is MRHNA and CDR2 SNTAGT. CDR3 bases: TGTGCCAGCAGTGGGACTAGGCAGGGCTCTGGAAACACCATATATTTT. The encoded protein is CASSGTRQGSGNTIYF.

This clonotype was seen at least ten times. An end of the junction differs from the germline gene, which may be a read error. The rearrangement links TRBV29-1 to TRBJ2-3, with D perhaps assigned TRBD1 or TRBD2 (6 bases each). The CDR3 runs 16 residues. From germline, CDR1 is SQVTM and CDR2 ANQGSEA. The CDR3 coding sequence is TGCAGCGTCGAAGGGGGGTTGTGGCTAGGCACAGATACGCAGTATTTT. Amino acids: CSVEGGLWLGTDTQYF.

Ten or more counts support this clonotype. This chain uses TRBV20-1 with TRBJ2-3; D perhaps matches TRBD2 (6 bases). V lost 3 bases and J 2 bases, leaving 18 bases between the germline ends. The CDR3 has 16 amino acids. CDR1 DFQATT and CDR2 SNEGSKA come from the germline V gene (reference sequence). The DNA of the CDR3 is TGCAGTGCTAGTCTGGGGCGGGACCCCTACACAGATACGCAGTATTTT. Its translation: CSASLGRDPYTDTQYF.

Worth noting for this clonotype: One junction end does not reproduce the germline sequence, and a read error may be involved. This sequence joins TRBV20-1 and TRBJ2-7; 10 nucleotides match TRBD2. CDR3 length equals 15 residues. CDR1 is DFQATT and CDR2 is SNEGSKA in the germline V gene (reference sequence). The chain's CDR3 is CSAESASGSANEQYF. The CDR3 nucleotides read TGCAGTGCCGAATCGGCTAGCGGGAGTGCTAACGAGCAATACTTC.

Notes on this clonotype: With a much larger clone just one base away, this may be a read error. This chain joins TRBV6-5 and TRBJ1-5, with a tentative D call TRBD1 (5 bases). CDR1 and CDR2 from the germline V gene are MNHEY and SVGAGI. CDR3 length: 15 residues. The DNA of the CDR3 is TGTGCCTGCAGCGACAGTCTCACAATCTTACAGCCCCAGCATTTT. Residues: CACSDSLTILQPQHF.

This clonotype was detected many times. The chain recombines TRBV11-3 with TRBJ2-7; 8 bases are a match to TRBD2. CDR3 length: 15 residues. CDR1 SGHNT and CDR2 YENEEA come from the germline V gene. After removal of 5 bases from V and 5 bases from J, the junction contained 11 bases not matched to a gene. The CDR3 region is CASSRKREYVDEQYF. The CDR3 nucleotides are TGTGCCAGCAGCCGTAAGCGGGAGTACGTGGACGAGCAGTACTTC. Supplemented by reference TRBV11-3 and TRBJ2-7, the full variable domain reads EAGVVQSPRYKIIEKKQPVAFWCNPISGHNTLYWYLQNLGQGPELLIRYENEEAVDDSQLPKDRFSAERLKGVDSTLKIQPAELGDSAVYLCASSRKREYVDEQYFGPGTRLTVT.

Turning to this clonotype: The junction shows a germline mismatch at one end, possibly a read error. This chain uses TRBV19 with TRBJ2-2; D ambiguous. This CDR3 spans 14 amino acids. Germline-derived CDR1 and CDR2 are LNHDA and SQIVND (reference sequence). This CDR3 is CASSIGANTEELFF. CDR3 coding DNA: TGTGCCAGTAGTATAGGGGCCAACACCGAGGAGCTGTTTTTT.

This clonotype was seen ten or more times. The chain combines TRBV6-5 with TRBJ1-2, with D possibly being TRBD1 (6 bases). CDR1 and CDR2 (germline): MNHEY, SVGAGI. V dropped 10 bases and J dropped 6 bases, with 18 bases sitting between them. This CDR3 spans 13 amino acids. This CDR3 reads CATKYRVWDGYTF. Written as DNA, the CDR3 is TGTGCCACCAAATACAGGGTATGGGATGGCTACACCTTC.

This clonotype was seen repeatedly, ten times or more. J is TRBJ2-1 and V is TRBV7-9, with 8 bases identical to TRBD2. Germline CDR1 is SEHNR and CDR2 is FQNEAQ (reference sequence). This CDR3 is built from 15 residues. With V trimmed by 8 bases and J by 3 bases, 9 bases remained unmatched. The CDR3, as DNA: TGTGCCAGCGGCGGGGGGCGGGCACACTACAATGAGCAGTTCTTC. As protein: CASGGGRAHYNEQFF.

This clonotype occurred many times. The chain combines TRBV9 with TRBJ1-6, with D uncertain. Germline V gene lookup returns CDR1 SGDLS and CDR2 YYNGEE. V lost 0 bases and J lost 11, with 9 bases in between. The CDR3 spans 13 residues. In DNA form, the CDR3 reads TGTGCCAGCAGCGTAGAGGGAACGGCACCCCTCCACTTT. Its translation is CASSVEGTAPLHF.

This clonotype was counted at least ten times. This chain joins TRBV5-1 and TRBJ2-2; D possibly corresponds to TRBD1 (6 bases). Germline CDR1 reads SGHRS; CDR2 reads YFSETQ. The CDR3 has 15 amino acids. Trimming took 4 bases from V and 1 from J, leaving 11 bases between them. The CDR3 DNA reads as TGCGCCAGCAGCAAAGACAGGCTGAACACCGGGGAGCTGTTTTTT. This gives the protein CASSKDRLNTGELFF.

The V gene is TRBV11-2, the J gene TRBJ1-1; possibly TRBD1 for D (6 bases). The V and J ends lost 7 bases and 2 bases respectively, with 17 bases between them. This CDR3 spans 15 amino acids. Germline-derived CDR1 and CDR2 are SGHAT and FQNNGV. The DNA of the CDR3 is TGTGCCAGCACCCAGGAAGGGACATCCAACACTGAAGCTTTCTTT. It is translated as CASTQEGTSNTEAFF.

For this clonotype: A much larger clone differs from this one at a single base, so this may be a read error. The chain is built from TRBV20-1 and TRBJ2-7, with 7 bases matching TRBD2. Trimming took 2 bases from V and 6 from J; bases not matched to a gene: 10. The CDR3 has 14 amino acids. Per germline, CDR1 DFQATT and CDR2 SNEGSKA (reference sequence). The CDR3 loop reads CSARTPGTTSEQYF. CDR3 nucleotides: TGCAGTGCTAGAACCCCCGGGACTACCTCCGAGCAGTACTTC.

The table lists this clonotype with a few counts. Given a much more abundant clone one base away, this may be a read error. The gene calls are TRBV5-4 and TRBJ2-7; D is ambiguous. CDR1 SGHNT and CDR2 YYREEE come from the germline V gene (reference sequence). Trimming left V 3 bases short and J 5 bases short, with 15 bases between. CDR3 length: 14 residues. CDR3 sequence: CASSSPNTADEQYF. Written as DNA, the CDR3 is TGTGCCAGCAGCTCCCCCAACACGGCGGACGAGCAGTACTTC.

Notes on this clonotype: Just one base apart from a much larger clone, this may be a read error. The rearrangement joins TRBV5-1 to TRBJ2-1, with 9 bases fitting TRBD2. The junction had 6 bases not matched to a gene; V was cut back by 3 bases and J by 8 bases. Looked up from germline, CDR1 is SGHRS and CDR2 is YFSETQ. The CDR3 spans 14 residues. CDR3 amino acids: CASSWGTSRDEQFF. In DNA form, the CDR3 reads TGCGCCAGCAGCTGGGGGACTAGCAGGGATGAGCAGTTCTTC.

This chain joins TRBV29-1 and TRBJ2-3; no reliable D call. CDR1 and CDR2 from the germline V gene are SQVTM and ANQGSEA. The CDR3 length is 11 residues. The V end lost 8 bases, the J end lost 1 base, and 7 bases lay between the germline ends. CDR3 region: CSLVGTDTQYF. As DNA, the CDR3 is TGCAGCTTAGTGGGCACAGATACGCAGTATTTT.

This clonotype showed up many times. The chain combines TRBV12-3 or TRBV12-4 with TRBJ2-1; D gene uncertain. V was shortened by 5 bases and J by 12 bases, with 14 bases between the two germline ends. The CDR3 runs 12 residues. In DNA form, the CDR3 reads TGTGCCAGCAGTGGTTCTGCTGCCTTGCAGTTCTTC. The encoded protein is CASSGSAALQFF.